This is a list of T cell receptor beta chains from one sample in a study of response to subunit inactivated influenza vaccine. One entry per CDR3 protein, called by TCRdb with MiXCR from the RT-PCR reads. The data hold hundreds of thousands of distinct CDR3 sequences, with roughly 22% observed a single time. The sequenced sample was PBMCs from blood, obtained 21 months after vaccination. The origin of the receptors is a man aged 50 to 69 who received an inactivated influenza vaccine. Each CDR3 is given with its conserved first and last residue. A D gene is named only where the DNA matches it firmly. Not every row has a clone size; where given, it reads once, few, many or a size class.

j_gene,v_gene,d_gene,abundance,CDR3aa,CDR3nt
TRBJ2-1,TRBV12-3/TRBV12-4,NA,NA,CASSPSAGISEQFF,TGTGCCAGCAGTCCCAGTGCAGGGATAAGTGAGCAGTTCTTC
TRBJ1-5,TRBV6-1,TRBD1,many,CASSPDRGIIQPQHF,TGTGCCAGCAGCCCGGACAGGGGGATTATACAGCCCCAGCATTTT
TRBJ2-7,TRBV18,NA,NA,CASSPQGGSYEQYF,TGTGCCAGCTCCCCCCAGGGCGGCTCCTACGAGCAGTACTTC
TRBJ2-1,TRBV14,NA,NA,CASSLPGEGAYNEQFF,TGTGCCAGCAGCCTCCCAGGGGAAGGAGCGTACAATGAGCAGTTCTTC
TRBJ1-2,TRBV5-4,NA,many,CASSLGIYGYTF,TGTGCCAGCAGCTTGGGGATCTATGGCTACACCTTC
TRBJ2-7,TRBV7-9,NA,few,CASAADSYEQYF,TGTGCCAGTGCGGCGGACAGCTACGAGCAGTACTTC
TRBJ2-5,TRBV29-1,NA,many,CSVEVGTRGETQYF,TGCAGCGTTGAAGTCGGGACGAGGGGGGAGACCCAGTACTTC
TRBJ1-1,TRBV7-2,TRBD1,NA,CASSLVSFGRQGTEAFF,TGTGCCAGCAGCTTAGTCTCGTTTGGCCGACAGGGGACTGAAGCTTTCTTT
TRBJ2-1,TRBV29-1,TRBD2,NA,CSGARAGGSYNEQFF,TGCAGCGGGGCAAGAGCGGGAGGTTCCTACAATGAGCAGTTCTTC
TRBJ2-1,TRBV16,NA,few,CASSLKQSRGLGNEQFF,TGTGCCAGCAGCCTCAAACAATCTCGGGGTTTGGGCAATGAGCAGTTCTTC
TRBJ1-1,TRBV25-1,NA,few,CASSEEGPVTEAFF,TGTGCCAGCAGTGAGGAGGGGCCGGTCACTGAAGCTTTCTTT
TRBJ1-1,TRBV7-9,NA,few,CASSLPGLAEAFF,TGTGCCAGCAGCTTACCAGGGCTTGCTGAAGCTTTCTTT
TRBJ2-3,TRBV2,TRBD2,NA,CASSDQEGTSGGTHTQYF,TGTGCCAGCAGTGATCAAGAGGGGACTAGCGGGGGAACTCATACGCAGTATTTT
TRBJ1-1,TRBV6-2/TRBV6-3,TRBD1,few,CASSYLGQGTEAFF,TGTGCCAGCAGTTACCTGGGACAGGGCACTGAAGCTTTCTTT
TRBJ1-2,TRBV20-1,NA,NA,CSATRTENYGYTF,TGCAGTGCTACACGGACAGAAAACTATGGCTACACCTTC
TRBJ1-5,TRBV7-2,TRBD1,many,CASSLDRGNQPQHF,TGTGCCAGCAGCCTTGACAGGGGCAATCAGCCCCAGCATTTT
TRBJ1-4,TRBV18,TRBD1,NA,CASSPSQGAANEKLFF,TGTGCCAGCTCACCCTCCCAGGGGGCGGCGAATGAAAAACTGTTTTTT
TRBJ1-4,TRBV7-9,NA,few,CASSLSWESEKLFF,TGTGCCAGCAGCCTGTCGTGGGAAAGTGAAAAACTGTTTTTT
TRBJ2-7,TRBV27,TRBD2,NA,CASRSGWEGPYEQYF,TGTGCCAGCAGGTCCGGGTGGGAGGGTCCCTACGAGCAGTACTTC
TRBJ2-1,TRBV6-1,NA,NA,CASSPEVAYNEQFF,TGTGCCAGCAGTCCCGAGGTAGCTTACAATGAGCAGTTCTTC
TRBJ1-4,TRBV19,NA,few,CASRPRSRDLYEKLFF,TGTGCCAGTAGACCCCGCAGCCGGGACCTTTATGAAAAACTGTTTTTT
TRBJ1-6,TRBV7-6,NA,NA,CASSSGGASPLHF,TGTGCCAGCAGCTCCGGAGGCGCTTCACCCCTCCACTTT
TRBJ2-7,TRBV29-1,TRBD1,few,CSVEGGQGSYEQYF,TGCAGCGTTGAAGGGGGACAGGGCTCCTACGAGCAGTACTTC
TRBJ2-3,TRBV19,TRBD1,few,CASSKRTGDTDTQYF,TGTGCCAGTAGTAAACGGACAGGGGACACAGATACGCAGTATTTT
TRBJ1-1,TRBV4-2,NA,few,CASSQENTEAFF,TGTGCCAGCAGCCAGGAAAATACTGAAGCTTTCTTT